This TCR beta chain stems from a study of stem cell transplantation in POMP-related autoinflammatory disease. V lost 2 bases, J lost 1 base, and 18 bases stayed unmatched. The CDR3 extends over 22 amino acids. Germline V gives CDR1 SGHVS, CDR2 FQNEAQ. Here immunoSEQ multiplex PCR was the method, and the copy in TCRdb shows in-frame clones only, minus some. The table has 68,000 or so clones, roughly 90% seen once. The rearrangement links TRBV7-8 to TRBJ2-3, with 13 nucleotides matching TRBD2. The receptor's source is a human patient with POMP-related autoinflammation and immune dysregulation (PRAID). T cells may partly derive from the graft donor. Sequenced here: CD4+ T cells from PBMCs, sampled after stem cell transplantation. CDR3 amino acids: CASSLPPYRTSGSGVGTDTQYF. The CDR3 DNA is TGTGCCAGCAGCTTACCCCCATATCGGACTAGCGGGAGTGGAGTCGGCACAGATACGCAGTATTTT.